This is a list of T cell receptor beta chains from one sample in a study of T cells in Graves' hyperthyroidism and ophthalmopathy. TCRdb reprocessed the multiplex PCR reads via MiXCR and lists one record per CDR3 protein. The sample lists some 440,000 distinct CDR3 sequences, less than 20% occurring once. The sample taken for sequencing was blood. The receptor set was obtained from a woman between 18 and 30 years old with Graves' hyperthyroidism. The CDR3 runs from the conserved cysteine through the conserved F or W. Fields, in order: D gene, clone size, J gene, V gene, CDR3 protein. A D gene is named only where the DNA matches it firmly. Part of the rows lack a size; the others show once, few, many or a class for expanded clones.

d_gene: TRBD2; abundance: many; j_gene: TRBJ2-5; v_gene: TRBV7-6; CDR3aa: CASSLGLARGETQYF
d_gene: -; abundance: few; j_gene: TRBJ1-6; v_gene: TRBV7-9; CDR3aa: CASTERGFETSPLHF
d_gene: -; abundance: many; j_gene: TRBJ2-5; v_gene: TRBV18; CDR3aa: CASSPFDSSGETQYF
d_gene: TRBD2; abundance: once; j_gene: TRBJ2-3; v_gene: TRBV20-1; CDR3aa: CSSTGGARADTQYF
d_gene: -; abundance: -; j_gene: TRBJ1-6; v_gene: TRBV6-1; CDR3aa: CASSVLGSPLHF
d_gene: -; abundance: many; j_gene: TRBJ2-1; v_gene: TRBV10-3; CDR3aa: CAISESGAGWGDEQFF
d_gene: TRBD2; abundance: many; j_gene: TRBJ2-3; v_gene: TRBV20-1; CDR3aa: CSARATSGTDTQYF
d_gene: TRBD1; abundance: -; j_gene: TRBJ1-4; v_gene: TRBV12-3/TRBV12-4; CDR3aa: CASSGDRGGLREKLFF
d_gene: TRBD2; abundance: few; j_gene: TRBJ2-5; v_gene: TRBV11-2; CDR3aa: CASSQGLAGGFQETQYF
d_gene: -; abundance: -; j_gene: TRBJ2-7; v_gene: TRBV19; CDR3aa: CASSISLAPTYEQYF
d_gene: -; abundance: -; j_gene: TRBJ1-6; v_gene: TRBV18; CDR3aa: CASSPRAQGNSPLHF
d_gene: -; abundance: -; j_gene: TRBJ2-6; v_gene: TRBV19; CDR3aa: CASSIASGPGANVLTF
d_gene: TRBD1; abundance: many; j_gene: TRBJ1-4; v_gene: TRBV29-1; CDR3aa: CSVGSGQTNEKLFF
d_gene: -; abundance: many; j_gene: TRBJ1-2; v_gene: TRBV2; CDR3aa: CASSRTAIEGYTF
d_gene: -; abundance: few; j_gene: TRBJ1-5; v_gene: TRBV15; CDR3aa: CATSRDRQPQHF
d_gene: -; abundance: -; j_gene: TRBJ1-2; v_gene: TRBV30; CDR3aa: CAWSVLPQGGYTF
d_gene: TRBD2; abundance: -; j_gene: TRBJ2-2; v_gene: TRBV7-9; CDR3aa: CASSLRLAGDGDGELFF
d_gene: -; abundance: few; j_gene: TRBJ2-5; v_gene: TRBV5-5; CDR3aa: CASSLVLEAQYF
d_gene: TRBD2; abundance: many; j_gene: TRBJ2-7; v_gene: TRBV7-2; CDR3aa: CASSQFSAGGVYEQYF
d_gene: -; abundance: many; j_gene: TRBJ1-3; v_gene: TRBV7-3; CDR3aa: CASSLLGGVSGNTIYF
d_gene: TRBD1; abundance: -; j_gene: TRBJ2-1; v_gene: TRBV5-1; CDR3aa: CASSIDGTGANEQFF
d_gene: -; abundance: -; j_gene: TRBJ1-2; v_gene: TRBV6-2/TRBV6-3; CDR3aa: CASSYALSGYTF
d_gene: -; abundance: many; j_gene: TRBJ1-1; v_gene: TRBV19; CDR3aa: CASSPHSGRNTEAFF
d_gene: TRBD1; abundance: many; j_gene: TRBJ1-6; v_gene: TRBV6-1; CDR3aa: CASRPRTGPNSPLHF
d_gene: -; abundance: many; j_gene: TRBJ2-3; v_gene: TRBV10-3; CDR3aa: CAIRVVGTDTQYF
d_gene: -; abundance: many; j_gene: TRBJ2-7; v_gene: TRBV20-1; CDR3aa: CSARDVDEQYF
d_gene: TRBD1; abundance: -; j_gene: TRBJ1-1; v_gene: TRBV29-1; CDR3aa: CSVEDQLNGDRMNTEASF
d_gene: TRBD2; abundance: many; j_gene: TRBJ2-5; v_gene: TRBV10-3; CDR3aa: CAISAGGRRETQYF
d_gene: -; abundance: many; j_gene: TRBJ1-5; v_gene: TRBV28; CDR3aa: CATRGSNQPQHF
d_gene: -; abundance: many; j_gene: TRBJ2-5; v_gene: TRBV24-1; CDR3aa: CATSDRNRRQETQYF
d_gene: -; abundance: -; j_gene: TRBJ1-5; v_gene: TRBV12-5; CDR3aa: CASGLRDSNQPQHF
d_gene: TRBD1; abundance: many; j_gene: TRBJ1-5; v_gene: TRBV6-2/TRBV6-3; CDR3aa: CASSYSNRGPWQPQHF
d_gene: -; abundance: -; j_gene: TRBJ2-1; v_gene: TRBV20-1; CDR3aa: CSARGRAPYNEQFF
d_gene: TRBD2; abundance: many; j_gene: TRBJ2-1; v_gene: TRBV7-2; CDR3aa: CASSLDDGRSYNEQFF
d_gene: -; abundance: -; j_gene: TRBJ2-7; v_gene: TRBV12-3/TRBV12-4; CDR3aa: CASRLGPNSYEQYF
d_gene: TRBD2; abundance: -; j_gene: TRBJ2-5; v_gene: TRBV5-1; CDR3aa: CASSATGAGGQETQYF
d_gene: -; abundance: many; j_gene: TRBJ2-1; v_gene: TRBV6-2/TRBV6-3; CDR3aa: CASSYQLAYNEQFF
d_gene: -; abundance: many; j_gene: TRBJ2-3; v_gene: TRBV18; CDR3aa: CASSPLVSSDTQYF
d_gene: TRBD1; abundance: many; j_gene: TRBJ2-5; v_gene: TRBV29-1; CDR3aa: CSVEWDSLQETQYF
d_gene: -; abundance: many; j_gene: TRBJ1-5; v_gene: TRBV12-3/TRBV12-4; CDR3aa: CASGRGRDQPQHF
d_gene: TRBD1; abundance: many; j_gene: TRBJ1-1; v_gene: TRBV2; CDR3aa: CASSPEDRGPRSTEAFF
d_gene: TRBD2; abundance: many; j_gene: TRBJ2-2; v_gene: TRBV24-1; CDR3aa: CATSDLRSSGRARTGELFF
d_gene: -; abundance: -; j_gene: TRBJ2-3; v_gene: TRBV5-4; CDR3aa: CASSGPGLSDTQYF
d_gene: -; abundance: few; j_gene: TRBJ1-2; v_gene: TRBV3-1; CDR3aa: CASSQDLTGYTF
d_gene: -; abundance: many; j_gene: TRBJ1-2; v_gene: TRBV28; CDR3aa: CASSFPRDGYTF
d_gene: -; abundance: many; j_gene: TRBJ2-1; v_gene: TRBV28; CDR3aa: CASSRRGTYNEQFF
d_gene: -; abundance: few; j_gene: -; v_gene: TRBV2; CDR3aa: CASSAGPVAFVTDTQHF
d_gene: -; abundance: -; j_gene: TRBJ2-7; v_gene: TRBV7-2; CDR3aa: CASSPAVGSLPYEQYF
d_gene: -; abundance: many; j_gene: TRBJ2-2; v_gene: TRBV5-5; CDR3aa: CASSLGGKAELFF
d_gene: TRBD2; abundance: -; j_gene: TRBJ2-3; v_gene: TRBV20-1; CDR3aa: CSASSGGVTDTQYF
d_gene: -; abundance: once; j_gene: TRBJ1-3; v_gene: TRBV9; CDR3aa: CASSSSSEGKGNTIYF
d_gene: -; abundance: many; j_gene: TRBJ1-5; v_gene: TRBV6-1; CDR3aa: CASSGGTGVGQPQHF
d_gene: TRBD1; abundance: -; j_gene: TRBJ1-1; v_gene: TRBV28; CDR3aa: CASRINSGGTEAFF
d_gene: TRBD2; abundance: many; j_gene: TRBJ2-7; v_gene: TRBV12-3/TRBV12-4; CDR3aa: CASRQTGGSSYEQYF
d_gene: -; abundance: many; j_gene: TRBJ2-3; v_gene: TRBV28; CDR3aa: CASSPGGGGKDTQYF
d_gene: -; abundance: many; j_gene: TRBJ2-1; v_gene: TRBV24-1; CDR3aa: CATSDFSGQPRTYNEQFF
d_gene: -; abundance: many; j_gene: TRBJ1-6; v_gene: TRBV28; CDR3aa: CASQIARVYSPLHF
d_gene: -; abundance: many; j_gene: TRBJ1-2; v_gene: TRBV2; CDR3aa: CASSDEGGGAQGYGYTF
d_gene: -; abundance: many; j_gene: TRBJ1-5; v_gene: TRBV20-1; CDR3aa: CSALGPGGYGQPQHF